The text below deals with one T cell receptor (beta chain). Its antigen is unknown. No clone much larger than this one lies a single base away; base qualities are absent. The trial excluded patients who had a history of autoimmune disease or who were on systemic immunosuppression. In every dose cohort, peripheral blood was drawn for TCR sequencing at baseline, cycle 4 day 1, and cycle 7 day 1. Samples were obtained from an open-label, multicenter, first-in-human phase I dose-escalation trial of ivuxolimab. Adults with locally advanced or metastatic melanoma, renal cell carcinoma, hepatocellular carcinoma or head and neck squamous cell carcinoma were enrolled in the trial. Before TCR sequencing, CD4+ and CD8+ T cells were separately sorted from peripheral blood. These data originate in a study of OX40 agonist ivuxolimab in advanced cancers. Regarding the research as a whole: Ivuxolimab, which targeted the costimulatory receptor OX40 (CD134), was an agonistic, fully human IgG2 monoclonal antibody. Intravenous ivuxolimab was administered to patients every 2 weeks at six dose levels: 0.01, 0.1, 0.3, 1.5, 3 and 10 mg/kg. Partial responses occurred in three dose-escalation patients: two with cutaneous melanoma and one with hepatocellular carcinoma. Of the approximately 50 dose-escalation patients, hepatocellular carcinoma was present in some 19, melanoma in roughly 15, renal cell carcinoma in 9 and head and neck cancer in 9. Patients were allowed to have had prior anti-PD-1, anti-PD-L1 or anti-CTLA-4 therapy, and roughly 40% of the dose-escalation patients had been treated with checkpoint inhibitors. A male proportion of roughly 80% and a mean age of approximately 62 years, ranging from 23 to 79, were recorded for the dose-escalation cohort. The point of sequencing TCRbeta in the periphery was to test whether ivuxolimab changed TCR sequence diversity and drove clonal T-cell expansion. The paper covers the monotherapy dose-escalation part of the phase I ivuxolimab trial, which included N = 52 patients.

To sequence the TCRbeta CDR3 region, genomic DNA was isolated from the sorted cells. TCRbeta CDR3 regions were sequenced using the immunoSEQ Assay. TCRdb limited this immuneACCESS table to in-frame rearrangements with V and J called. A share of clones is missing; checked studies link under half to unresolved V genes, and the rest is unexplained. This sample comprises 110,000 or so clones, around 90% of them detected only once. Approximately 0.69% of the sample goes to the ten largest clones. For CDR1 and CDR2, the germline V gene lists SGHDT and YYEEEE. Trimming at the junction amounts to 3 bases on V and 4 bases on J, and the germline ends lie 10 bases apart. Including cysteine and phenylalanine, the CDR3 has 13 amino acids. Only the CDR3 DNA stays, 39 bases, in frame from base 1. General conclusions and limits of the study: After ivuxolimab, CD8+ T cells had more expanded clones than CD4+ T cells on average. In partial responders in the 0.1-3.0 mg/kg groups, normalized peripheral clonal expansion was found to be among the lowest, especially among CD8+ T cells. Clonal expansion of both CD4+ and CD8+ blood T cells was observed from baseline to week 6 at doses 0.1 to 3.0 mg/kg. Low levels of normalized T-cell clonal expansion were also seen in some patients who did not respond. The antigen specificity of the peripheral T cells that underwent clonal expansion was not determined.

The chain uses TRBV5-6 and TRBJ1-2, with the D gene too uncertain to name. Sequencing used CD4+ or CD8+ T cells sorted from blood, obtained in a trial of the OX40 agonist ivuxolimab. The receptor comes from an adult with an advanced solid tumor such as melanoma, head and neck, liver or kidney cancer. The CDR3 is CASSSTISYGYTF. The nucleotide sequence reads as follows: TGTGCCAGCAGCTCTACAATATCCTATGGCTACACCTTC.